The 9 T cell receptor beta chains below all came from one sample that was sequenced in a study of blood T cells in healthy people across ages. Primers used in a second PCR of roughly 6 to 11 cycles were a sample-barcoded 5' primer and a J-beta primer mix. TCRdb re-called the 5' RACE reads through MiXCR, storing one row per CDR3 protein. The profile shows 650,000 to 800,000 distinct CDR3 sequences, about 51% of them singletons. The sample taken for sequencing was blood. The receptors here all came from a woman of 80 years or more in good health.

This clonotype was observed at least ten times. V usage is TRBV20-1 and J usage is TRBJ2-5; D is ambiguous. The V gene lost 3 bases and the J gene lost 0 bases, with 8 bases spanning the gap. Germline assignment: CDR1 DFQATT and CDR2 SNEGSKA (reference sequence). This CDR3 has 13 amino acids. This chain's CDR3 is CSASDPNQETQYF. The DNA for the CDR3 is TGCAGTGCTAGCGACCCTAACCAAGAGACCCAGTACTTC.

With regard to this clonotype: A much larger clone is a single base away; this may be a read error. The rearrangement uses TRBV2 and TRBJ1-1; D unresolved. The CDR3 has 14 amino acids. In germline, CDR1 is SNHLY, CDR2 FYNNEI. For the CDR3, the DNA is TGTGCCGGCAGTGAAGTTCGAGTCGGGACTGAAGCTTTCTTT. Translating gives CAGSEVRVGTEAFF.

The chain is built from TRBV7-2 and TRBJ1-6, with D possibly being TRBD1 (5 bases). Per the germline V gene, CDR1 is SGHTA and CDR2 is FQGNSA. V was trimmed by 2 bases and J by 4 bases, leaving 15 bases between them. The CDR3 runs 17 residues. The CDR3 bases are TGTGCCAGCAGCTTATTTATCAGCCAGGGATATAATTCACCCCTCCACTTT. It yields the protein CASSLFISQGYNSPLHF.

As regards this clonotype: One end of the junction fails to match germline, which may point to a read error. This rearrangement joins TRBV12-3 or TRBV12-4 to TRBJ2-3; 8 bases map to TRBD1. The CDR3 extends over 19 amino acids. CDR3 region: CASSPGTGQFSLRTDMQYF. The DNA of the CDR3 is TGCGCCAGCAGTCCCGGGACAGGACAGTTCAGTCTGAGAACAGATATGCAGTATTTT.

CDR3 sequence: CSTWSGIQPEQYF. The CDR3 nucleotides are TGCAGTACATGGAGCGGGATCCAACCCGAGCAGTACTTC. This chain connects TRBV20-1 to TRBJ2-7; 7 bases fit TRBD2. V lost 8 bases to trimming and J lost 6 bases; unmatched junction nucleotides: 13. Per the germline V gene, CDR1 is DFQATT and CDR2 is SNEGSKA (reference sequence). CDR3 length: 13 amino acids.

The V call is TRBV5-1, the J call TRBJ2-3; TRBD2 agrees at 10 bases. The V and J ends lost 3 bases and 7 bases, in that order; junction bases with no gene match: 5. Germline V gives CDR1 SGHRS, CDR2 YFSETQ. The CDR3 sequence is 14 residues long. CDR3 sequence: CASSYTSGDYTQYF. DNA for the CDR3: TGCGCCAGCAGCTATACTAGCGGGGATTATACGCAGTATTTT.

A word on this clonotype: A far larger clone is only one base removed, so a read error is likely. Written as DNA, the CDR3 is TGTGCCAGCAGTCCCTACTACAATGAGCAGTTCTTC. As protein: CASSPYYNEQFF. V usage is TRBV28 and J usage is TRBJ2-1; D gene uncertain. Deletions cut 5 bases from V and 3 bases from J, with 5 bases between. Germline-derived CDR1 and CDR2 are MDHEN and SYDVKM. CDR3 length equals 12 residues.

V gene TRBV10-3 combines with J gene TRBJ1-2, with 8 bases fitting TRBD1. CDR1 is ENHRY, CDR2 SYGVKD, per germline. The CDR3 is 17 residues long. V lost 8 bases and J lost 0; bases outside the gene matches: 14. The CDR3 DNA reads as TGTGCCATCGATCCCGGGACAGGAACTTCAGCTAACTATGGCTACACCTTC. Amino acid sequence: CAIDPGTGTSANYGYTF.

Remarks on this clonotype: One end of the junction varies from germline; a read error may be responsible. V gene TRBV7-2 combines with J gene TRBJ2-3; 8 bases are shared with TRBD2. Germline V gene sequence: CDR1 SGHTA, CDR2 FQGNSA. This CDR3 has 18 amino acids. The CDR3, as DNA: TGTGCCAGCAGCTTATCCCCCCAGGCTAGCGGGTTCACATATACGCAGTATTTT. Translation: CASSLSPQASGFTYTQYF.